This is a list of T cell receptor beta chains from one sample in a study of blood T cells in healthy people across ages. TCRdb re-derived calls from the 5' RACE reads in MiXCR, one entry per CDR3 protein. Of about 730,000 distinct CDR3 sequences listed, 40% to 45% were seen once; the top ten hold 20% to 25%. Sequenced sample: blood. Source of these receptors: a woman aged 60-70 years in good health. CDR3s include the opening cysteine and the closing phenylalanine or tryptophan. The D gene is left open where the match is weak. Expanded clones are given a class, and other clones once, few, many or no size at all.

D	V	J	size	DNA	CDR3
TRBD2	TRBV9	TRBJ2-1	few	TGTGCCAGCAGAGGAAAAGCGGGAGATGGGGACAATGAGCAGTTCTTC	CASRGKAGDGDNEQFF
-	TRBV6-4	TRBJ2-7	-	TGTGCCAGCAATGACTCTCTAGCGTCTAGCCGAGAGCAGTACTTC	CASNDSLASSREQYF
TRBD1	TRBV5-6	TRBJ1-2	-	TGTGCCAGCAGCCTAGACAGGGTTGGCTGTGGCTACACCTTC	CASSLDRVGCGYTF
-	TRBV3-1	TRBJ2-7	many	TGTGCCAGCAGCCGGTTAGTTGGACAGACCGACGAGCAGTACTTC	CASSRLVGQTDEQYF
-	TRBV6-5	TRBJ2-7	-	TGTGCCAGCAGTGCAAGCCAGGGGCCCTACGAGCAGTACTTC	CASSASQGPYEQYF
-	TRBV3-1	TRBJ1-2	-	TGTGCCAGCAGCCAAGCTGGTGGGGGAAACTATGGCCACACCTTC	CASSQAGGGNYGHTF
-	TRBV29-1	TRBJ2-1	many	TGCAGCGCCGGCCTTTTTTCAGGGTACAATGAGCAGTTCTTC	CSAGLFSGYNEQFF
-	TRBV10-3	TRBJ1-1	few	TGTGCCATCAGGGGCAGAAATGGCACTGAAGCTTTCTTT	CAIRGRNGTEAFF
TRBD1	TRBV25-1	TRBJ2-2	once	TGTGCCAGCAGTGATATTTTGGGACAGGGGAACACCGGGGAGCTGTTTTTT	CASSDILGQGNTGELFF
TRBD2	TRBV11-2	TRBJ2-1	few	TGTGCCAGCCCGTCGGGACTAGCAAATGAGCAGTTCTTC	CASPSGLANEQFF
-	TRBV2	TRBJ1-2	few	TGTGCCAGCATTTCGGGGACAAATTTGGATGGCTACACCTTC	CASISGTNLDGYTF
-	TRBV29-1	TRBJ2-5	-	TGCAGCGTTGGAGGGCCAGAGACCCAGTACTTC	CSVGGPETQYF
-	TRBV7-2	TRBJ2-7	-	TGTGCCAGCAGCTCCCGGAACCGGGCCTACGAGCAGTACTTC	CASSSRNRAYEQYF
-	TRBV4-3	TRBJ2-7	-	TGCGCCAGCAGCCAACCGTGGGACAAGAACAATGAGCAGTACTTC	CASSQPWDKNNEQYF
TRBD2	TRBV7-2	TRBJ2-7	-	TGTGCCAGCAGCCCGCGGACTAGCAAGGGCAACGAGCAGTACTTC	CASSPRTSKGNEQYF
TRBD2	TRBV7-8	TRBJ2-7	-	TGTGCCAGCAGCTTAGGGTCTAGCGGCTACGAGCAGTACTTC	CASSLGSSGYEQYF
-	TRBV20-1	TRBJ1-4	few	TGCAGTACTCAGACGAGACAGGAGGAGCAGACTAATGAAAAACTGTTTTTT	CSTQTRQEEQTNEKLFF
-	TRBV14	TRBJ1-6	-	TGTGCCAGCAGCCCAGGGATTTGGACAGAGAATTCACCCCTCCACTTT	CASSPGIWTENSPLHF
TRBD2	TRBV7-9	TRBJ2-3	-	TGTGCCAGCAGGCACACTAGCGGGGCCACAGATACGCAGTATTTT	CASRHTSGATDTQYF
-	TRBV5-8	TRBJ1-2	few	TGTGCCAGCAGCGCCAGGGGCGACTTTGGCTACACCTTC	CASSARGDFGYTF
TRBD1	TRBV6-4	TRBJ2-1	-	TGTGCCAGCAGTGACTCTCTTGGGACAGGATACAATGAGCAGTTCTTC	CASSDSLGTGYNEQFF
TRBD2	TRBV12-5	TRBJ2-2	-	TGTGCTAGTGGTTTGGTACCGGGGAGGGACACCGGGGAGCTGTTTTTT	CASGLVPGRDTGELFF
-	TRBV5-5	TRBJ2-5	-	TGTGCCAGCAGCGGGTCACTAGAGGAGACCCAGTACTTC	CASSGSLEETQYF
TRBD2	TRBV30	TRBJ2-3	-	TGTGCCTGGAGTGGGAGCGGGGTCGAGGGAGATACGCAGTATTTT	CAWSGSGVEGDTQYF
-	TRBV3-1	TRBJ2-1	-	TGTGCCAGCAGCCCGGACGCCTACAATGAGCAGTTCTTC	CASSPDAYNEQFF
-	TRBV5-1	TRBJ1-5	-	TGCGCCAGCAGCTTGGCTGGTGCCAGGGAGGGCCAGCCCCAGCATTTT	CASSLAGAREGQPQHF
TRBD1	TRBV6-5	TRBJ1-1	-	TGTGCCAGCAGTTATAGGGCAGGGGGGAGCACTGAAGCTTTCTTT	CASSYRAGGSTEAFF
-	TRBV7-2	TRBJ2-3	-	TGTGCCAGCAGCTTCCGGAGTCTGCTCCCAGATACGCAGTATTTT	CASSFRSLLPDTQYF
TRBD1	TRBV20-1	TRBJ1-2	-	TGCAGTGCCCGTATGGGACAGGGTGCTGGCTACACCTTC	CSARMGQGAGYTF
TRBD1	TRBV28	TRBJ2-5	-	TGTGCCAGCAGTTCCCCAGCCTCCGGGACAGGGTTAGACAATGAGCAGTACTTC	CASSSPASGTGLDNEQYF
-	TRBV20-1	TRBJ1-1	few	TGCAGTGCTAGAAGCGGGCGGACTGAAGCTTTCTTT	CSARSGRTEAFF
-	TRBV20-1	TRBJ2-1	-	TGCAGTGCCGACATGGGCCACCAAGAGACCCAGTTCTTC	CSADMGHQETQFF
TRBD2	TRBV4-1	TRBJ2-1	-	TGCGCCAGCAGCGAACCTTTACTAGCGGGGGACGATGAGCAGTTCTTC	CASSEPLLAGDDEQFF
-	TRBV29-1	TRBJ2-4	many	TGCAGCGTTGACTCGGGTGGCAAAAACATTCAGTACTTC	CSVDSGGKNIQYF
TRBD1	TRBV6-2/TRBV6-3	TRBJ1-1	-	TGTGCCAGCAGTGGACAGGGGTTGGGCACTGAAGCTTTCTTT	CASSGQGLGTEAFF
-	TRBV9	TRBJ2-3	few	TGTGCCAGCAGCGTAGTAGGCCAGACCACAGATACGCAGTATTTT	CASSVVGQTTDTQYF
-	TRBV4-3	TRBJ2-5	-	TGCGCCAGCAGCCGGGGCAGGGACGACTATGAGACCCAGTACTTC	CASSRGRDDYETQYF
-	TRBV15	TRBJ2-5	once	TGTGCCACCAGCAGAGTTGCGGAAGAGACCCAGTACTTC	CATSRVAEETQYF
TRBD2	TRBV15	TRBJ2-5	-	TGTGCCACCAGCAGTAACCTCCTAGCGGGGGGCCTCCAAGAGACCCAGTACTTC	CATSSNLLAGGLQETQYF
-	TRBV6-5	TRBJ1-1	-	TGTGCCAGCAGTTACGGGGGCCCGGCGGCAGTGGCTAGGTCAGGCACTGAAGCTTTCTTT	CASSYGGPAAVARSGTEAFF
-	TRBV6-5	TRBJ2-3	-	TGTGCCAGCAGTGACTCTGGTTCAGATACGCAGTATTTT	CASSDSGSDTQYF
-	TRBV7-2	TRBJ1-2	few	TGTGCCAGCAGCATCGACTTTCATGGCTACACCTTC	CASSIDFHGYTF
-	TRBV9	TRBJ1-2	-	TGTGCCAGCAGCGGGATGGGGAACCCAAACTATGGCTACACCTTC	CASSGMGNPNYGYTF
-	TRBV7-2	TRBJ2-6	many	TGTGCCAGCAGCTTAGTATCTGGCAGCTCTGGGGCCAACGTCCTGACTTTC	CASSLVSGSSGANVLTF
-	TRBV20-1	TRBJ2-3	-	TGCAGTGCTAGAGATCTGGTGACGGGAGCCACAGATACGCAGTATTTT	CSARDLVTGATDTQYF
TRBD1	TRBV6-5	TRBJ2-5	-	TGTGCCAGCAGTTACTCTGGGACAGGGTTAGAGACCCAGTACTTC	CASSYSGTGLETQYF
-	TRBV7-9	TRBJ1-2	few	TGTGCCAGCAGCCCCCAGGAAAGAGTGTTGGGCTACACCTTC	CASSPQERVLGYTF
-	TRBV11-2	TRBJ2-5	-	TGTGCCAGCAGCTTTTTGGGAGGCCAGCAAGAGACCCAGTACTTC	CASSFLGGQQETQYF
TRBD2	TRBV10-3	TRBJ2-1	once	TGTGCCATCAGTGGGGGGGGACTAGCGGCTACGGACTACAATGAGCAGTTCTTC	CAISGGGLAATDYNEQFF
TRBD2	TRBV12-3/TRBV12-4	TRBJ2-7	many	TGTGCCAGCAGCAACCTAGCGGCATCGTACGAGCAGTACTTC	CASSNLAASYEQYF
-	TRBV7-3	TRBJ2-1	-	TGTGCCAGCAGCTTATGGGGCGGGGGCGGGAATGAGCAGTTCTTC	CASSLWGGGGNEQFF
TRBD1	TRBV11-2	TRBJ1-5	-	TGTGCCAGCAGCCCGACAGGGTACAATCAGCCCCAGCATTTT	CASSPTGYNQPQHF
TRBD1	TRBV20-1	TRBJ1-2	-	TGCAGTGCTCGAGGGGGCCAGCAGAACTATGGCTACACCTTC	CSARGGQQNYGYTF
-	TRBV3-1	TRBJ2-1	-	TGTGCCAGCAGCCCGCAACTGCAGGAGCCAAACAATGAGCAGTTCTTC	CASSPQLQEPNNEQFF